This paragraph covers one T cell receptor beta chain sequence. Its specificity is unknown. Only in-frame clones appear in the TCRdb table, and some are missing; sequencing was by immunoSEQ multiplex PCR. Of 55,000 to 75,000 clones in the sample, around nine tenths were seen once. These data originate in a study of T cell responses to AZD1222 COVID-19 vaccine. Study details: Pooled in the analysis were second doses at about 4 or about 12 weeks. Overall study results and limits: Vaccination with two AZD1222 doses was followed by a rise in Spike-specific TCR breadth and depth.

The CDR3 has 18 residues. Germline lookup yields CDR1 MNHEY and CDR2 SVGEGT. J gave up 0 bases and V 2 bases, and 7 bases lay outside the gene matches. Specimen: peripheral blood, collected on day 0 of AZD1222 vaccination. This TCR derives from an adult in good health. This sequence joins TRBV6-2 or TRBV6-3 and TRBJ2-1, with 10 bases fitting TRBD2. The CDR3 DNA reads as TGTGCCAGCAGTTACGTCCTAGCGGGAGATTACTCCTACAATGAGCAGTTCTTC. Its translation is CASSYVLAGDYSYNEQFF.